This T cell receptor (beta chain) was profiled in a study of CD8 T cells in Susac syndrome. Roughly 0.45 to 1 ug RNA was reverse transcribed with random hexamers. TCRdb re-derived calls from the immunoSEQ multiplex PCR reads in MiXCR, one entry per CDR3 protein. This table holds approximately 300,000 distinct CDR3 sequences, around 91% found once. With 5 bases removed from V and 7 bases from J, the gap between germline ends came to 18 bases. CDR3 length: 14 residues. The V gene's germline CDR1 is MNHEY and CDR2 SMNVEV (reference sequence). What was sequenced was CD8+ T cells from PBMCs. The chain is built from TRBV27 and TRBJ2-7; TRBD1 or TRBD2 may be the D gene (5 bases each). The origin of this receptor is a human donor with multiple sclerosis. CDR3 nucleotides: TGTGCCAGCAGTCACGGGACCGCCTTGGGTGAGCAGTACTTC. Its translation: CASSHGTALGEQYF.